The clone carrying this TCR beta chain was seen many times. Its antigen is still unknown. As to time point: patch test 1, 2 weeks after DPC sensitization. Treatment noted: therapeutic diphenylcyclopropenone sensitization with weekly scalp DPC. The data were obtained in a study of human T cells and chemical hapten exposure. Regarding the study as a whole: DPC sensitization left the count of TCRs above 1 in 1000 unchanged. Versus controls, expanded TCRs had significantly more large CDR3 similarity clusters.

Original analysis: A per-sample median of around 100,000 TCRs was observed, with a range of roughly 23,224 to 700,000. TCRdb independently ran MiXCR on the RACE reads; one entry per CDR3 protein. The V and J calls reflect TCRdb's pipeline rather than the authors' work. The sample shows around 110,000 distinct CDR3 sequences, 9% to 13% of them seen only once. Losses at the gene ends were 4 bases for V and 3 bases for J; bases not matched to a gene: 0. Germline lookup yields CDR1 KGHSH and CDR2 LQKENI. This CDR3 comprises 14 residues. The chain combines TRBV18 with TRBJ1-6, with 7 bases that match TRBD1. The material was whole blood, obtained in connection with sensitization to the hapten diphenylcyclopropenone (DPC). This receptor was obtained from a woman aged 50 to 65 with alopecia areata. Some clones in this sample may be carry-over from other donors' samples. The CDR3 reads CASSRDSYNSPLHF. The CDR3, as DNA: TGTGCCAGCTCACGGGACAGCTATAATTCACCCCTCCACTTT.